The rows below give T cell receptor beta chains drawn from one sample of a study of shared clonotypes between healthy human individuals. The method was immunoSEQ multiplex PCR; TCRdb's version includes in-frame clones alone and lacks a portion of them. In the table there are about 2.2 million clones, 85% to 95% of which are singletons. Sequenced input: naive CD8+ T cells from PBMCs. The receptors shown here come from a man aged 18 to 30 in good health. Some clones in this sample may be carry-over from other donors' samples. CDR3s include the opening cysteine and the closing phenylalanine or tryptophan. The order of the fields is D gene, clone size, V gene, J gene, CDR3 protein, CDR3 DNA. D genes are given only for firm matches. Clone size is stated in some rows and not others, as once, few, many or a class when expanded.

-	few	TRBV4-1	TRBJ1-1	CASSRTNTEAFF	TGCGCCAGCAGCCGCACAAACACTGAAGCTTTCTTT
TRBD1	once	TRBV27	TRBJ1-4	CASSPFYRGGKLFF	TGTGCCAGCAGTCCGTTCTACAGGGGCGGAAAACTGTTTTTT
TRBD1	-	TRBV6-6	TRBJ1-1	CASSHSTGADTEAFF	TGTGCCAGCAGCCACTCGACAGGGGCCGACACTGAAGCTTTCTTT
-	-	TRBV15	TRBJ2-2	CATRRPMAGELFF	TGTGCCACCAGGAGGCCCATGGCCGGGGAGCTGTTTTTT
-	-	TRBV4-1	TRBJ2-7	CASSQGGTYEQYF	TGCGCCAGCAGCCAAGGCGGTACCTACGAGCAGTACTTC
-	-	TRBV19	TRBJ2-1	CASSMYSGLNLHNEQFF	TGTGCCAGTAGTATGTATTCGGGACTCAATCTTCACAATGAGCAGTTCTTC
-	-	TRBV28	TRBJ1-2	CASSLIVGGAADSNYGYTF	TGTGCCAGCAGTTTAATTGTTGGGGGGGCTGCCGATTCTAACTATGGCTACACCTTC
TRBD2	-	TRBV5-6	TRBJ2-1	CASSWWTSFSYNEQFF	TGTGCCAGCAGCTGGTGGACTAGCTTCTCCTACAATGAGCAGTTCTTC
TRBD2	-	TRBV14	TRBJ2-1	CASSQMTSGFLNEQFF	TGTGCCAGCAGCCAAATGACTAGCGGGTTCTTGAATGAGCAGTTCTTC
-	-	TRBV7-9	TRBJ2-1	CASSSLESRSYNEQFF	TGTGCCAGCAGCTCACTAGAATCCCGCTCCTACAATGAGCAGTTCTTC
-	-	TRBV7-9	TRBJ2-7	CASSAKGPYEQYF	TGTGCCAGCAGCGCGAAGGGGCCCTACGAGCAGTACTTC
-	-	TRBV19	TRBJ2-7	CASSILGHEQYF	TGTGCCAGTAGTATCTTAGGTCACGAGCAGTACTTC
-	-	TRBV2	TRBJ2-3	CASRSLKFSTDTQYF	TGTGCCAGCAGATCCTTGAAATTCAGCACAGATACGCAGTATTTT
-	-	TRBV11-2	TRBJ1-2	CASSLLRGDYGYTF	TGTGCCAGCAGCTTACTCAGGGGTGACTATGGCTACACCTTC
-	-	TRBV5-5	TRBJ1-1	CASSLDGVRLNTEAFF	TGTGCCAGCAGCTTGGATGGGGTCAGATTGAACACTGAAGCTTTCTTT
-	few	TRBV28	TRBJ1-1	CASLLTPSNTEAFF	TGTGCCAGCCTGCTGACCCCCTCGAACACTGAAGCTTTCTTT
TRBD2	-	TRBV14	TRBJ2-1	CASSLTGLAGHNEQFF	TGTGCCAGCAGCCTTACGGGACTAGCGGGTCACAATGAGCAGTTCTTC
-	-	TRBV5-1	TRBJ2-7	CASSDPSSYEQYF	TGCGCCAGCAGCGACCCCTCCTCCTACGAGCAGTACTTC
TRBD2	-	TRBV29-1	TRBJ2-7	CSGLAMGSYEQYF	TGCAGCGGACTAGCGATGGGCTCCTACGAGCAGTACTTC
-	-	TRBV7-2	TRBJ2-7	CASSSAGSSYEQYF	TGTGCCAGCAGCTCGGCGGGCAGCTCCTACGAGCAGTACTTC
-	-	TRBV15	TRBJ1-2	CATSREHSSNYGYTF	TGTGCCACCAGCAGGGAACATTCATCTAACTATGGCTACACCTTC
-	-	TRBV4-1	TRBJ2-7	CASSLALGVSYEQYF	TGCGCCAGCAGCCTAGCCCTAGGGGTGAGCTACGAGCAGTACTTC
-	-	TRBV11-2	TRBJ2-1	CASSLGVNEQFF	TGTGCCAGCAGCTTAGGGGTAAATGAGCAGTTCTTC
-	few	TRBV11-1	TRBJ2-2	CASSAARVNPWELFF	TGTGCCAGCAGCGCCGCCCGGGTCAACCCCTGGGAGCTGTTTTTT
-	-	TRBV4-1	TRBJ1-4	CASSQEESGGLDPNEKLFF	TGCGCCAGCAGCCAAGAAGAATCGGGGGGCCTAGACCCGAATGAAAAACTGTTTTTT
TRBD1	-	TRBV19	TRBJ2-7	CASSQRRDRDLEQYF	TGTGCCAGTAGTCAACGCCGGGACAGGGACCTGGAGCAGTACTTC
-	-	TRBV4-1	TRBJ2-6	CASSQDLGTSGANVLTF	TGCGCCAGCAGCCAAGATTTGGGGACCTCTGGGGCCAACGTCCTGACTTTC
TRBD2	-	TRBV18	TRBJ2-3	CASSPPGLAGITNTQYF	TGTGCCAGCTCACCACCGGGACTAGCGGGAATAACAAATACGCAGTATTTT
-	-	TRBV19	TRBJ1-5	CASGGPDSNQPQHF	TGTGCCAGTGGGGGGCCAGACAGCAATCAGCCCCAGCATTTT
-	-	TRBV6-5	TRBJ1-5	CASSNYGNQPQHF	TGTGCCAGCAGTAATTATGGCAATCAGCCCCAGCATTTT
-	-	TRBV7-8	TRBJ2-7	CASSPPDNYEQYF	TGTGCCAGCAGCCCCCCCGATAACTACGAGCAGTACTTC
-	-	TRBV5-1	TRBJ1-3	CASSLDLLESSGNTIYF	TGCGCCAGCAGCTTGGATCTTCTCGAGAGCTCTGGAAACACCATATATTTT
-	-	TRBV9	TRBJ2-5	CASSYRGGAETQYF	TGTGCCAGCAGCTATAGAGGGGGGGCAGAGACCCAGTACTTC
-	-	TRBV7-9	TRBJ2-7	CASSPPGHPYEQYF	TGTGCCAGCAGCCCACCCGGACACCCCTACGAGCAGTACTTC
-	-	TRBV9	TRBJ2-1	CASSARSHDNEQFF	TGTGCCAGCAGCGCCCGTAGCCACGACAATGAGCAGTTCTTC
TRBD1	-	TRBV5-6	TRBJ1-2	CASSLGQGAQGYTF	TGTGCCAGCAGCTTGGGACAGGGGGCGCAGGGCTACACCTTC
TRBD2	-	TRBV18	TRBJ2-1	CASSPPRLAGTDLLGQFF	TGTGCCAGCTCACCACCGAGGCTAGCGGGAACCGACCTCCTCGGGCAGTTCTTC
TRBD1	once	TRBV28	TRBJ1-3	CASSLYYRPGQGNSGNTIYF	TGTGCCAGCAGTTTATATTATCGTCCGGGACAGGGGAACTCTGGAAACACCATATATTTT
-	-	TRBV5-5	TRBJ2-3	CASSLGLSDTQYF	TGTGCCAGCAGCTTGGGTCTATCAGATACGCAGTATTTT
-	-	TRBV11-2	TRBJ1-2	CASSLDLSYLRVGYTF	TGTGCCAGCAGCTTAGACTTGAGCTATCTCCGAGTGGGCTACACCTTC
-	once	TRBV9	TRBJ2-3	CASSVGGSSTDTQYF	TGTGCCAGCAGCGTAGGAGGCAGCAGCACAGATACGCAGTATTTT
-	-	TRBV28	TRBJ2-7	CASSFPPGEQYF	TGTGCCAGCAGTTTCCCCCCGGGCGAGCAGTACTTC
-	-	TRBV7-9	TRBJ1-2	CASSTGPGGYTF	TGTGCCAGCAGCACTGGACCTGGCGGCTACACCTTC
TRBD1	-	TRBV27	TRBJ2-7	CASRGQGFPYEQYF	TGTGCCAGCAGAGGACAGGGATTCCCCTACGAGCAGTACTTC
-	-	TRBV20-1	TRBJ2-7	CSARGNYEQYF	TGCAGTGCTCGGGGGAACTACGAGCAGTACTTC
-	-	TRBV12-5	TRBJ2-1	CASGVGLLSDEQFF	TGTGCTAGTGGTGTTGGACTCCTTTCGGATGAGCAGTTCTTC
-	-	TRBV5-4	TRBJ2-4	CASSFWQADIQYF	TGTGCCAGCAGCTTTTGGCAGGCGGACATTCAGTACTTC
-	-	TRBV5-1	TRBJ2-1	CASSPTPGNRRSTYNEQFF	TGCGCCAGCAGCCCCACCCCAGGGAATAGGCGGTCCACCTACAATGAGCAGTTCTTC
-	-	TRBV7-3	TRBJ2-2	CASSFRGGTNTGELFF	TGTGCCAGCAGCTTTCGTGGAGGAACGAACACCGGGGAGCTGTTTTTT
-	-	TRBV9	TRBJ1-2	CASSVGIDYTF	TGTGCCAGCAGCGTAGGTATAGACTACACCTTC
-	-	TRBV21-1	TRBJ2-2	CASSIPSGSPGELFF	TGTGCCAGCAGCATTCCTAGCGGGAGTCCCGGGGAGCTGTTTTTT
TRBD2	once	TRBV30	TRBJ2-7	CAWSEGLAESYEQYF	TGTGCCTGGAGTGAGGGGCTAGCGGAGTCCTACGAGCAGTACTTC
-	few	TRBV4-1	TRBJ1-1	CASSPTQMNTEAFF	TGCGCCAGCAGCCCAACCCAGATGAACACTGAAGCTTTCTTT
TRBD1	-	TRBV27	TRBJ2-1	CASSLLPGGNGYNEQFF	TGTGCCAGCAGTTTATTGCCAGGGGGTAATGGCTACAATGAGCAGTTCTTC